The clone carrying this T cell receptor beta chain was found many times. Its cognate antigen is unknown. These data belong to a study of T cells after posttransplantation cyclophosphamide. Study-wide results and limits: Tissue-infiltrating T cells from skin or gut overlapped little with blood T cells. Later post-transplant blood repertoires were often dominated by donor CD8+ memory clones. TRB clonality was highly associated with recipient CMV seropositivity and reactivation.

Generated by immunoSEQ multiplex PCR, the TCRdb table keeps only in-frame clones and is missing some. The data show approximately 15,000 clones, with none appearing a single time. Busulfan-fludarabine conditioning, marrow transplant, and cyclophosphamide on days +3 and +4 were administered. The CDR3 contains 14 residues. V lost 8 bases to trimming and J lost 3 bases; unmatched junction nucleotides: 6. Germline V gene sequence: CDR1 SNHLY, CDR2 FYNNEI. V is TRBV2 and J is TRBJ2-7; 11 nucleotides line up with TRBD1. This TCR came from a female patient in her 30s who received an allogeneic stem cell transplant from a related donor, was CMV-positive, and had no GVHD. These T cells may partly come from the graft donor. Sequencing was performed on PBMCs, taken after allogeneic stem cell transplant with posttransplant cyclophosphamide. CDR3 sequence (DNA): TGTGCCAGCGGGGACAGGGGGATCCTCTACGAGCAGTACTTC. Protein: CASGDRGILYEQYF.